What follows is one T cell receptor (beta chain) and its context. Its antigen remains unknown. Trimming removed 4 bases at V and 6 bases at J, with 13 bases between. This CDR3 contains 13 residues. CDR1 is SGHRS and CDR2 is YFSETQ in the germline V gene. Some clones are missing from TCRdb's copy, which holds only in-frame ones; the method was immunoSEQ multiplex PCR. The table includes tens of thousands of clones, roughly 76% detected once. These data come from a study of vaccination effects on CD4 cells after COVID-19. The ViraFEST assay expanded antigen-specific CD4+ T cells with viral peptide pools before sequencing. CD4+ T cells were isolated after 10 days of culture. Vaccinated participants had no history of SARS-CoV-2 infection and tested negative for nucleocapsid antibodies.

The chain is built from TRBV5-1 and TRBJ1-1, with TRBD1 as a possible D gene (6 bases). Here the sequenced sample was CD4+ T cells from PBMCs cultured with HCoV-NL63 spike peptides, taken before COVID-19 vaccination. This TCR derives from a human donor who received a COVID-19 vaccine. The CDR3 coding sequence is TGCGCCAGCAGCCACGAAACAGGGTCTGAAGCTTTCTTT. Its protein product is CASSHETGSEAFF.